The subject of this entry is one T cell receptor beta chain. The data stem from a study of blood T cell repertoires in COVID-19. This table comes from immunoSEQ multiplex PCR, and its TCRdb copy is limited to in-frame clones, with some not included. The table shows 40,000 to 50,000 clones, with roughly 78% occurring only once. This receptor was taken from a man aged 65 to 85 with acute or convalescent COVID-19. What was sequenced was peripheral blood.

CDR3 in amino acids: CASSQVVQGGGYGYTF. The CDR3 bases are TGTGCCAGCAGCCAAGTTGTGCAGGGGGGTGGCTATGGCTACACCTTC. The genes are TRBV3-1 (or the pseudogene TRBV3-2) and TRBJ1-2; TRBD1 agrees at 7 bases. The CDR3 totals 16 residues. The ends lost 1 base at V and 4 bases at J; junction bases unmatched: 9. The V gene's germline CDR1 is LGHDT and CDR2 YNNKEL (reference sequence).